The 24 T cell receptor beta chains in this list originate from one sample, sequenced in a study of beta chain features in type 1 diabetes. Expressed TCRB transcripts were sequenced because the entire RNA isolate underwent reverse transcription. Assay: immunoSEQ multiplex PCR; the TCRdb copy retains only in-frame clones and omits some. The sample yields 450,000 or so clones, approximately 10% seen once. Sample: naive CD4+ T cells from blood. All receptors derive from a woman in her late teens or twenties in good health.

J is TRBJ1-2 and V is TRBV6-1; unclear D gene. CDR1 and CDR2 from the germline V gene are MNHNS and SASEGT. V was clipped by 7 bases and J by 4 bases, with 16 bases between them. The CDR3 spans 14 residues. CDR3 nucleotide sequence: TGTGCCAGCACCTTGCGCCTCGAAACCTATGGCTACACCTTC. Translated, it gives CASTLRLETYGYTF.

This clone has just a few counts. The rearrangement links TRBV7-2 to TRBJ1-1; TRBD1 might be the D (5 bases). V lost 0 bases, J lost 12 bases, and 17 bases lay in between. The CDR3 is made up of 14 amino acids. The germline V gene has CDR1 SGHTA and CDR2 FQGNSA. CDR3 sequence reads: CASSLAGDRLETFF. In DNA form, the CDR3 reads TGTGCCAGCAGCTTAGCAGGGGATCGGTTAGAAACTTTCTTT.

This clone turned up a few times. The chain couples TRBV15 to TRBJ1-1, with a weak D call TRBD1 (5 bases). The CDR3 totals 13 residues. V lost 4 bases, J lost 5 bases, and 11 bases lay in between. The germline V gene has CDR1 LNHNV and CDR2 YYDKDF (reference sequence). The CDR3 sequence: CATSKGLGTEAFF. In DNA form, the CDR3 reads TGTGCCACCAGCAAGGGGCTAGGGACTGAAGCTTTCTTT. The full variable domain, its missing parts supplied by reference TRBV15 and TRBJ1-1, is DAMVIQNPRYQVTQFGKPVTLSCSQTLNHNVMYWYQQKSSQAPKLLFHYYDKDFNNEADTPDNFQSRRPNTSFCFLDIRSPGLGDTAMYLCATSKGLGTEAFFGQGTRLTVV.

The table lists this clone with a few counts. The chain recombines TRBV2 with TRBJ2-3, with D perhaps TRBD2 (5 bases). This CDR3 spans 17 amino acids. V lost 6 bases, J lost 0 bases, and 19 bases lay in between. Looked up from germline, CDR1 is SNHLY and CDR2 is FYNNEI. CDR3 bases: TGTGCCAGCAGGGAGACACAAGCGGCCCCTAGCACAGATACGCAGTATTTT. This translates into CASRETQAAPSTDTQYF.

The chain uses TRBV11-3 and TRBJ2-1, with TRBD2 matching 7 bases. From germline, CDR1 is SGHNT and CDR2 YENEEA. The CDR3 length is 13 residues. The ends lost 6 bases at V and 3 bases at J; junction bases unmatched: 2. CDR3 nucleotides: TGTGCCAGCAGGAGCGGGAACTACAATGAGCAGTTCTTC. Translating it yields CASRSGNYNEQFF.

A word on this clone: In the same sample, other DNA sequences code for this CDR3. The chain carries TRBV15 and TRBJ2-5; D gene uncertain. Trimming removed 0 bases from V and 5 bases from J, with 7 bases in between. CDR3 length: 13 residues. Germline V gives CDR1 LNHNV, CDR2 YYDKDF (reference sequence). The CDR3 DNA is TGTGCCACCAGCAGAGATCCCCGGGAGACCCAGTACTTC. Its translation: CATSRDPRETQYF.

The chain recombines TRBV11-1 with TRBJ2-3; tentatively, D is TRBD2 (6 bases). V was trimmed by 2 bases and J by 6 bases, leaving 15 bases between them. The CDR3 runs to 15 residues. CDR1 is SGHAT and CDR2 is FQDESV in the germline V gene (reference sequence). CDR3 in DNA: TGTGCCAGCAGCTTACTGACTAGTCAAACGGATACGCAGTATTTT. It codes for CASSLLTSQTDTQYF.

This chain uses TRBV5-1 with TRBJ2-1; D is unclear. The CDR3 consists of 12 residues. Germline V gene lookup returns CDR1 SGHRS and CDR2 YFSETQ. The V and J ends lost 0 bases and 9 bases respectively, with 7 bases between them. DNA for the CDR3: TGCGCCAGCAGCTTGGGTTGGGGTGAGCAGTTCTTC. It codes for CASSLGWGEQFF.

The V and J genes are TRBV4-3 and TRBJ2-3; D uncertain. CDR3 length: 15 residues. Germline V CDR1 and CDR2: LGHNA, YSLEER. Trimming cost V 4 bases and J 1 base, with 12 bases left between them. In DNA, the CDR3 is TGCGCCAGCAGCCTTGTCCTTGCGGGCACAGATACGCAGTATTTT. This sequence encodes CASSLVLAGTDTQYF.

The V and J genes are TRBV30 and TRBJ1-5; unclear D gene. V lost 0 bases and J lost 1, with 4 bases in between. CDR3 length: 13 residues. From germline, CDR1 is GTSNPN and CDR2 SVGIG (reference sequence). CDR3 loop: CAWSVLSNQPQHF. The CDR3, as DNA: TGTGCCTGGAGTGTACTCAGCAATCAGCCCCAGCATTTT.

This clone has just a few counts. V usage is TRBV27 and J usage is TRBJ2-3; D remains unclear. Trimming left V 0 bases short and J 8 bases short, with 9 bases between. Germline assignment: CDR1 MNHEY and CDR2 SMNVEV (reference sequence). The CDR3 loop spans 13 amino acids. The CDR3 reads CASSLSVSATQYF. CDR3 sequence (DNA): TGTGCCAGCAGTTTATCGGTGTCCGCTACGCAGTATTTT.

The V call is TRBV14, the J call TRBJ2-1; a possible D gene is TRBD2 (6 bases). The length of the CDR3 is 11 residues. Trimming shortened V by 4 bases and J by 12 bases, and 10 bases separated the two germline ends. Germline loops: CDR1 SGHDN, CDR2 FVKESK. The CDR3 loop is CASSPGGRQFF. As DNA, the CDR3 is TGTGCCAGCAGCCCCGGGGGACGGCAGTTCTTC.

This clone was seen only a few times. For the CDR3, the DNA is TGTGCCAGCAGTGACGGGACTAGCGGTCCATACGAGCAGTACGTC. Encoded protein: CASSDGTSGPYEQYV. J is TRBJ2-7 and V is TRBV6-4, with 11 bases that match TRBD2. Germline CDR1 is MRHNA and CDR2 is SNTAGT. Losses at the gene ends were 2 bases for V and 4 bases for J; bases not matched to a gene: 4. This CDR3 comprises 15 residues.

This chain's CDR3 is CASSESFQGTLHF. Here the CDR3 DNA reads TGTGCCAGCAGTGAAAGTTTCCAAGGTACCCTCCACTTT. V usage is TRBV6-1 and J usage is TRBJ1-6; no firm D call. Trimming removed 2 bases from V and 14 bases from J, with 13 bases in between. The CDR3 spans 13 residues. CDR1 is MNHNS and CDR2 is SASEGT in the germline V gene.

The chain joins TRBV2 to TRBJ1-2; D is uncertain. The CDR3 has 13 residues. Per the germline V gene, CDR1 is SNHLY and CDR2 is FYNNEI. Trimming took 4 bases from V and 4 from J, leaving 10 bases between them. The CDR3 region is CASSALAPYGYTF. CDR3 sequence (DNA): TGTGCCAGCAGTGCTCTAGCTCCCTATGGCTACACCTTC.

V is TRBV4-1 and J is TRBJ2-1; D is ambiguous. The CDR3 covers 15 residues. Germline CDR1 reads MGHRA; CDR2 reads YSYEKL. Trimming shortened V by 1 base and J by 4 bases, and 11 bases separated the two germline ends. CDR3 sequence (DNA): TGCGCCAGCAGCCAAGCTGGGTCCGGGTACAATGAGCAGTTCTTC. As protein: CASSQAGSGYNEQFF.

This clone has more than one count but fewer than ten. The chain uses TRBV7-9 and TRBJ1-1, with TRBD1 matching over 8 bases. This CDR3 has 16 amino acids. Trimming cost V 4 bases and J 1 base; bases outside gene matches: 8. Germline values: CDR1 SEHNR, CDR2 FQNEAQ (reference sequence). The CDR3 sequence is CASSSGTGRGNTEAFF. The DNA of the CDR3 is TGTGCCAGCAGCTCCGGGACAGGCAGGGGGAACACTGAAGCTTTCTTT.

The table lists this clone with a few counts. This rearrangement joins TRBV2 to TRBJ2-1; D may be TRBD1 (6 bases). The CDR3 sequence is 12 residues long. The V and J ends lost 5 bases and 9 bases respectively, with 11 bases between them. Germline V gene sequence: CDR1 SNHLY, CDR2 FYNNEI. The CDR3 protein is CASSNRDPEQFF. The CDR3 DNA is TGTGCCAGCAGTAACAGGGATCCTGAGCAGTTCTTC.

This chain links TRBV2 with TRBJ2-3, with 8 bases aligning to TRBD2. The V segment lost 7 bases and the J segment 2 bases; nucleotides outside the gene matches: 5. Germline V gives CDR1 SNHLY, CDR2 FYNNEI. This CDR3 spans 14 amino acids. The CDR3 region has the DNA TGTGCCAGCATCCGGGGGGGCCTCACAGATACGCAGTATTTT. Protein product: CASIRGGLTDTQYF.

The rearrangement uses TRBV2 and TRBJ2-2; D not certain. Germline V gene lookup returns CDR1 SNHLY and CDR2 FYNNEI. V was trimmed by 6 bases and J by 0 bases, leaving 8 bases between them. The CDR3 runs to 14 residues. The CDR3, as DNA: TGTGCCAGCAGGCCCTCCTCGAACACCGGGGAGCTGTTTTTT. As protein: CASRPSSNTGELFF.

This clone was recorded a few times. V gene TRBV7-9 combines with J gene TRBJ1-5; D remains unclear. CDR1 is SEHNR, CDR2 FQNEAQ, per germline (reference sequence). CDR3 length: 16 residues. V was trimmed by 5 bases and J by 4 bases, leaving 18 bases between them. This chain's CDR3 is CASSPTGLGWNQPQHF. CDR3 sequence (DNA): TGTGCCAGCAGCCCTACCGGTTTGGGCTGGAATCAGCCCCAGCATTTT.

The CDR3 reads CASSPAVGREETQYF. The CDR3 nucleotides are TGTGCCAGCAGCCCAGCGGTGGGCAGGGAAGAGACCCAGTACTTC. The chain joins TRBV7-2 to TRBJ2-5; tentatively, D is TRBD1 or TRBD2 (5 bases each). The V gene's germline CDR1 is SGHTA and CDR2 FQGNSA. The length of the CDR3 is 15 residues. V lost 5 bases and J lost 3, with 16 bases in between.

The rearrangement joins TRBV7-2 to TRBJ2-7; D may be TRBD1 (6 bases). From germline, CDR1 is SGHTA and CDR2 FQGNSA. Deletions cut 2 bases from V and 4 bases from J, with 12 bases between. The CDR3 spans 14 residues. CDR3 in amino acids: CASSLSIGTYEQYV. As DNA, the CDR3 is TGTGCCAGCAGCTTATCAATTGGGACATACGAGCAGTACGTC.

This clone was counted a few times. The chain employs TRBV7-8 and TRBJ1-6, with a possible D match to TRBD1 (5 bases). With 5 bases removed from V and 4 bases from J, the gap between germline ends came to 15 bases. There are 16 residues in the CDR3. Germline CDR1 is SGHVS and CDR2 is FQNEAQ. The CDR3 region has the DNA TGTGCCAGCAGCCCCACTCCTGGGACTTATAATTCACCCCTCCACTTT. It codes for CASSPTPGTYNSPLHF.